The 13 T cell receptor beta chains reported below all come from one sample, sequenced in a study of blood T cell repertoires in COVID-19. Sequenced by immunoSEQ multiplex PCR; TCRdb stores in-frame clones only, minus some. This repertoire shows over 110,000 clones, about nine tenths found once; its top ten account for around 26%. The sample taken for sequencing was peripheral blood. The receptors stem from a human donor in a cohort sampled during active COVID-19.

The chain has TRBV6-5 and TRBJ1-2, with D maybe TRBD1 (5 bases). The V end lost 6 bases, the J end lost 4 bases, and 9 bases lay between the germline ends. The CDR3 consists of 12 residues. CDR1 and CDR2 from the germline V gene are MNHEY and SVGAGI. The CDR3 protein is CASSPRGYGYTF. The CDR3 DNA sequence: TGTGCCAGCAGCCCAAGGGGCTATGGCTACACCTTC.

The chain couples TRBV7-8 to TRBJ1-2; the match to TRBD1 covers 7 bases. Germline V gives CDR1 SGHVS, CDR2 FQNEAQ. The CDR3 totals 12 residues. V shed 5 bases and J 9 bases; nucleotides not matched to a gene: 6. CDR3 in amino acids: CASSPGGFSYTF. CDR3 nucleotides: TGTGCCAGCAGCCCAGGGGGGTTTAGCTACACCTTC.

The rearrangement joins TRBV7-2 to TRBJ1-5, with D possibly TRBD1 on 5 matching bases. This CDR3 is built from 14 residues. Trimming pared 5 bases from V and 0 bases from J, leaving 8 bases between. CDR1 and CDR2 (germline): SGHTA, FQGNSA. CDR3: CASSPGYSNQPQHF. The CDR3, as DNA: TGTGCCAGCAGCCCAGGGTATAGCAATCAGCCCCAGCATTTT. Variable domain in full (rest from reference TRBV7-2 and TRBJ1-5): GAGVSQSPSNKVTEKGKDVELRCDPISGHTALYWYRQSLGQGLEFLIYFQGNSAPDKSGLPSDRFSAERTGGSVSTLTIQRTQQEDSAVYLCASSPGYSNQPQHFGDGTRLSIL.

The chain combines TRBV14 with TRBJ2-2, with a tentative D call TRBD1 (6 bases). V gave up 4 bases and J gave up 2 bases, with 11 bases separating them. CDR3 size: 15 residues. Germline V gives CDR1 SGHDN, CDR2 FVKESK. CDR3 protein: CASSRPGQNTGELFF. For the CDR3, the DNA is TGTGCCAGCAGCCGACCGGGACAAAACACCGGGGAGCTGTTTTTT. Looking up the rest from reference TRBV14 and TRBJ2-2 gives the full variable domain: EAGVTQFPSHSVIEKGQTVTLRCDPISGHDNLYWYRRVMGKEIKFLLHFVKESKQDESGMPNNRFLAERTGGTYSTLKVQPAELEDSGVYFCASSRPGQNTGELFFGEGSRLTVL.

The chain recombines TRBV27 with TRBJ2-7, with D unresolved. This CDR3 has 14 residues. From germline, CDR1 is MNHEY and CDR2 SMNVEV (reference sequence). The V end was cut by 4 bases, the J end by 3 bases, with 13 bases between. The chain's CDR3 is CASSSDMALYEQYF. The CDR3 DNA sequence: TGTGCCAGCAGTTCCGACATGGCCCTCTACGAGCAGTACTTC.

The rearrangement links TRBV11-2 to TRBJ2-5; 8 bases are a match to TRBD2. V dropped 5 bases and J dropped 0; count of bases not matched to a gene: 8. The CDR3 spans 16 residues. Per the germline V gene, CDR1 is SGHAT and CDR2 is FQNNGV. This CDR3 reads CASSEVSGGYQETQYF. The CDR3 bases are TGTGCCAGCAGCGAAGTGAGCGGGGGATACCAAGAGACCCAGTACTTC.

This clone has just a few counts. This chain joins TRBV6-2 or TRBV6-3 and TRBJ1-2; no reliable D call. CDR1 and CDR2 from the germline V gene are MNHEY and SVGEGT. This CDR3 has 13 residues. Deletions cut 0 bases from V and 4 bases from J, with 6 bases between. The CDR3 DNA reads TGTGCCAGCAGTTACTCAGGCGGCTATGGCTACACCTTC. This codes for CASSYSGGYGYTF.

The chain is built from TRBV19 and TRBJ1-1; D is unresolved. This CDR3 region has 13 residues. The germline CDR1 and CDR2 sequences are LNHDA and SQIVND (reference sequence). With 5 bases removed from V and 1 base from J, the gap between germline ends came to 8 bases. CDR3 sequence (DNA): TGTGCCAGTAGTCCACTCAAGAACACTGAAGCTTTCTTT. Protein sequence: CASSPLKNTEAFF.

This chain uses TRBV2 with TRBJ2-2; TRBD1 matches 7 bases. V lost 4 bases and J lost 4; bases outside the gene matches: 6. The CDR3 extends over 15 amino acids. Germline CDR1 SNHLY, CDR2 FYNNEI. This CDR3 reads CASSVETGLTGELFF. The DNA for the CDR3 is TGTGCCAGCAGTGTGGAGACAGGGCTCACCGGGGAGCTGTTTTTT. The variable domain in full, with the rest retrieved from reference TRBV2 and TRBJ2-2, is EPEVTQTPSHQVTQMGQEVILRCVPISNHLYFYWYRQILGQKVEFLVSFYNNEISEKSEIFDDQFSVERPDGSNFTLKIRSTKLEDSAMYFCASSVETGLTGELFFGEGSRLTVL.

This chain uses TRBV9 with TRBJ2-7; tentatively, D is TRBD1 (5 bases). Germline CDR1 reads SGDLS; CDR2 reads YYNGEE. This CDR3 comprises 13 residues. Trimming stripped 0 bases from V and 5 bases from J, with 9 bases between. CDR3 residues: CASSVAGRDEQYF. For the CDR3, the DNA is TGTGCCAGCAGCGTAGCTGGCAGGGACGAGCAGTACTTC.

This clone has only one observation. The chain links TRBV6-5 to TRBJ1-4; 8 nucleotides line up with TRBD1. The CDR3 spans 16 residues. Per the germline V gene, CDR1 is MNHEY and CDR2 is SVGAGI. The J segment lost 7 bases and the V segment lost 0 bases, leaving 7 bases of the junction unmatched. Here the CDR3 reads CASSYSRTGKIEKLFF. The DNA for the CDR3 is TGTGCCAGCAGTTACTCGAGGACAGGGAAAATTGAAAAACTGTTTTTT.

V and J are TRBV5-6 and TRBJ2-7; 7 nucleotides agree with TRBD1. This CDR3 spans 14 amino acids. The J segment lost 0 bases and the V segment lost 3 bases, leaving 3 bases of the junction unmatched. The germline CDR1 and CDR2 sequences are SGHDT and YYEEEE. The CDR3 loop is CASSYRQGSYEQYF. The CDR3 nucleotides read TGTGCCAGCAGCTATCGACAGGGCTCCTACGAGCAGTACTTC.

In its sample, this clone was seen many times. The chain carries TRBV5-1 and TRBJ2-7, with D maybe TRBD1 (6 bases). Trimming removed 4 bases at V and 4 bases at J, with 18 bases between. Germline CDR1 and CDR2: SGHRS and YFSETQ. CDR3 size: 15 residues. The CDR3 is CASSLRARGEYEQYF. The CDR3 DNA sequence: TGCGCCAGCAGCCTGCGGGCCAGGGGCGAGTACGAGCAGTACTTC.